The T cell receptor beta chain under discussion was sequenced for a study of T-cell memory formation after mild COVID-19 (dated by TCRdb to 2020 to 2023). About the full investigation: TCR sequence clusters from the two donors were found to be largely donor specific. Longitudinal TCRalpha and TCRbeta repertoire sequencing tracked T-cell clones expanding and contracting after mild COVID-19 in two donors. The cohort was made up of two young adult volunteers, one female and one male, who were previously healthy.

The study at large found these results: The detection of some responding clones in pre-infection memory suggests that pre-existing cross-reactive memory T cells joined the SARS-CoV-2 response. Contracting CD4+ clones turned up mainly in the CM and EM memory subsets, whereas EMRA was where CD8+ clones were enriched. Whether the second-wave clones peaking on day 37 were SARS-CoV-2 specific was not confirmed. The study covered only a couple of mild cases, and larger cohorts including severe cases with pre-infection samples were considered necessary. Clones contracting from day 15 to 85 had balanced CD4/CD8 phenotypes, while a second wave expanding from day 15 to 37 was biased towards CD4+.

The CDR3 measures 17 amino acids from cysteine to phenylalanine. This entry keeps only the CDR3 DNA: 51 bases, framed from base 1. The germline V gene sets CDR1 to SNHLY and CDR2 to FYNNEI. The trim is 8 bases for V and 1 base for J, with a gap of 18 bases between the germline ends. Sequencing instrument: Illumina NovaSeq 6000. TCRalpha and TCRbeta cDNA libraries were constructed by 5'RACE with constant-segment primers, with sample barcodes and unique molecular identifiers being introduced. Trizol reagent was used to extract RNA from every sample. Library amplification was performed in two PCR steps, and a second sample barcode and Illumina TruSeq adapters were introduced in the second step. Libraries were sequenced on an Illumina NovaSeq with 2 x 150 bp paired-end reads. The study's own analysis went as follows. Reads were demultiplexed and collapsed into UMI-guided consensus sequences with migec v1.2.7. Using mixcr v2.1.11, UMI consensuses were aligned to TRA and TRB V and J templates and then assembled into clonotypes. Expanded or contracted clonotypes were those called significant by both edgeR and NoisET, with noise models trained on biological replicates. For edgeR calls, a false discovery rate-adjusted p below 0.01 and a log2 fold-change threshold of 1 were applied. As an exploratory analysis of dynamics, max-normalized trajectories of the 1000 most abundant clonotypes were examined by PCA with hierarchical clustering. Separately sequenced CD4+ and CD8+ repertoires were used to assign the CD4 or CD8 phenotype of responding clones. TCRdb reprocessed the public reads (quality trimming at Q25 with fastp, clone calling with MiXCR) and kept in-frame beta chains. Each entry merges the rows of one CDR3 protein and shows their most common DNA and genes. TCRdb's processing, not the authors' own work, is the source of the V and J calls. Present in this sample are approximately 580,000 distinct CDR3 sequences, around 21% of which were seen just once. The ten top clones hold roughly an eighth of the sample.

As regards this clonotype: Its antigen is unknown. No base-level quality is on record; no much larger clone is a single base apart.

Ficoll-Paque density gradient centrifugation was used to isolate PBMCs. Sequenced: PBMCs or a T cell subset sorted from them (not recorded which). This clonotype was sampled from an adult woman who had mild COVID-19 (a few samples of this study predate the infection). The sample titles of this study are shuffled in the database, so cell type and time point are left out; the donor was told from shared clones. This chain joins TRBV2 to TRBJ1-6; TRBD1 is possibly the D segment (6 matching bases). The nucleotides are TGTGCCAGCGTAGGACCAGGGGATTGGTCCTATAATTCACCCCTCCACTTT. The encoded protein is CASVGPGDWSYNSPLHF.